This T cell receptor beta chain originates from a study of early T cells in non-severe SARS-CoV-2 infection. This CDR3 has 15 residues. The trim removed 5 bases at V and 12 bases at J, leaving 7 bases unmatched. Germline CDR1 reads MNHEY; CDR2 reads SVGAGI. Many counts were recorded for this clonotype. TCRdb independently ran MiXCR on the 5' RACE reads; one entry per CDR3 protein. The sample consists of about 98,000 distinct CDR3 sequences, about an eighth of them appearing once. The chain uses TRBV6-5 and TRBJ2-1; 16 bases line up with TRBD2. The sequenced material came from whole blood. This receptor was taken from an adult who was a healthcare worker with PCR-confirmed SARS-CoV-2 infection or an uninfected control (not recorded which). CDR3 region: CASSTGTSGRAWQFF. For the CDR3, the DNA is TGTGCCAGCAGTACCGGGACTAGCGGGAGGGCCTGGCAGTTCTTC.